Below are 17 T cell receptor beta chains sequenced from a single sample in a study of blood T cells in healthy people across ages. The authors ran a second PCR of about 7 to 11 cycles using a sample-barcoded 5' primer and a J-beta primer mix. TCRdb itself ran the 5' RACE reads through MiXCR, one entry per CDR3 protein. The table lists approximately 2,000,000 distinct CDR3 sequences, 30% to 40% of them singletons. Sequencing input: blood. These TCRs come from a human donor in good health.

This sequence joins TRBV24-1 and TRBJ2-5; D is possibly TRBD1 or TRBD2 (6 bases each). The CDR3 runs 13 residues. V lost 6 bases, J lost 5 bases, and 12 bases lay in between. Germline-derived CDR1 and CDR2 are KGHDR and SFDVKD. The CDR3 is CATSPGGPETQYF. CDR3 nucleotide sequence: TGTGCCACCAGTCCTGGGGGGCCCGAGACCCAGTACTTC.

With respect to this clonotype: An end of the junction does not agree with germline; a read error may underlie this. This sequence joins TRBV7-2 and TRBJ1-4, with TRBD1 as a possible D gene (5 bases). Germline assignment: CDR1 SGHTA and CDR2 FQGNSA. The CDR3 is made up of 13 amino acids. The CDR3 DNA is TGTGCCAACAGCTTAGGGACCAATGAAAAACTGTTTTTT. It is translated as CANSLGTNEKLFF.

This clonotype was observed many times. This chain links TRBV7-9 with TRBJ1-2, with TRBD1 as a possible D gene (5 bases). Germline values: CDR1 SEHNR, CDR2 FQNEAQ (reference sequence). Trimming removed 5 bases from V and 4 bases from J, with 11 bases in between. The CDR3 extends over 13 amino acids. DNA for the CDR3: TGTGCCAGCAGCCCAGACAGTGCCTATGGCTACACCTTC. Its protein is CASSPDSAYGYTF. Looking up the rest from reference TRBV7-9 and TRBJ1-2 gives the full variable domain: DTGVSQNPRHKITKRGQNVTFRCDPISEHNRLYWYRQTLGQGPEFLTYFQNEAQLEKSRLLSDRFSAERPKGSFSTLEIQRTEQGDSAMYLCASSPDSAYGYTFGSGTRLTVV.

The chain carries TRBV10-3 and TRBJ2-1; D is unclear. Germline lookup yields CDR1 ENHRY and CDR2 SYGVKD. V was shortened by 2 bases and J by 10 bases, with 9 bases between the two germline ends. The CDR3 spans 12 residues. Written as DNA, the CDR3 is TGTGCCATCAGTGAGGGCCCCTACGAGCAGTTCTTC. Encoded protein: CAISEGPYEQFF.

CDR3 DNA sequence: TGTGCCAGCAGTGAACATCTAGGGACAGGGGTCGAGACCCAGTACTTC. Translated, it gives CASSEHLGTGVETQYF. V is TRBV2 and J is TRBJ2-5, with 10 bases matching TRBD1. The CDR3 is 16 amino acids. V was pared by 2 bases and J by 5 bases, with 8 bases of the junction left unmatched. Germline assignment: CDR1 SNHLY and CDR2 FYNNEI.

This clonotype was recorded only once. This chain connects TRBV7-9 to TRBJ2-7; D unclear. The germline V gene encodes CDR1 SEHNR and CDR2 FQNEAQ (reference sequence). This CDR3 contains 14 residues. V shed 4 bases and J shed 3 bases, with 13 bases lying between them. This CDR3 reads CASSSTNRVYEQYF. The DNA of the CDR3 is TGTGCCAGCAGCTCGACAAATAGGGTCTACGAGCAGTACTTC.

This clonotype was seen only a few times. Just one base apart from a much larger clone, this may be a read error. V usage is TRBV7-2 and J usage is TRBJ2-1; D is uncertain. The DNA end is more similar to TRBJ2-7, so the J call may be wrong. This CDR3 region has 15 residues. Germline-derived CDR1 and CDR2 are SGHTA and FQGNSA. CDR3: CASSLGSYARAEQYF. Here the CDR3 DNA reads TGTGCCAGCAGCTTAGGGAGTTATGCTCGTGCCGAGCAGTACTTC.

This clonotype was recorded a few times. The chain has TRBV6-1 and TRBJ2-3; D remains ambiguous. The CDR3 has 16 residues. Per the germline V gene, CDR1 is MNHNS and CDR2 is SASEGT. Trimming removed 0 bases from V and 0 bases from J, with 10 bases in between. CDR3 nucleotides: TGTGCCAGCAGTGAAGCGGCCAGAACTAGCACAGATACGCAGTATTTT. It codes for CASSEAARTSTDTQYF.

The rearrangement links TRBV6-5 to TRBJ1-2; the D is unclear. This CDR3 is 16 amino acids long. Germline V gives CDR1 MNHEY, CDR2 SVGAGI. V dropped 6 bases and J dropped 0 bases, with 17 bases sitting between them. CDR3 nucleotides: TGTGCCAGCAGCCGCCGGTCGCGACCCCCTAACTATGGCTACACCTTC. Encoded protein: CASSRRSRPPNYGYTF.

This rearrangement joins TRBV24-1 to TRBJ1-2; D gene uncertain. CDR1 is KGHDR, CDR2 SFDVKD, per germline. This CDR3 has 14 residues. The V and J ends lost 2 bases and 3 bases respectively, with 9 bases between them. The CDR3 coding sequence is TGTGCCACCAGTGATTCGGGGTCCTACTATGGCTACACCTTC. It is translated as CATSDSGSYYGYTF.

The chain recombines TRBV29-1 with TRBJ1-3; D ambiguous. V was trimmed by 7 bases and J by 3 bases, leaving 7 bases between them. The germline V gene has CDR1 SQVTM and CDR2 ANQGSEA. The CDR3 loop spans 11 amino acids. The chain's CDR3 is CSALIGNTIYF. CDR3 DNA sequence: TGCAGCGCCCTAATTGGAAACACCATATATTTT.

This clonotype was counted once. Relative to the germline gene, one junction end is altered; a read error may explain this. The genes are TRBV7-9 and TRBJ1-2; D is unresolved. CDR1 is SEHNR and CDR2 is FQNEAQ in the germline V gene (reference sequence). The length of the CDR3 is 14 residues. CDR3 in DNA: TGTGCCGGCAGCTTAGGGCAGAACAACTATGGCTACACCTTC. Its protein product is CAGSLGQNNYGYTF.

CDR3 sequence (DNA): TGTGCCACCAGTGACCCGACCACAGGGGATGACATTCAGTACTTC. Translation: CATSDPTTGDDIQYF. J is TRBJ2-4 and V is TRBV24-1; TRBD1 aligns across 7 bases. Germline V gives CDR1 KGHDR, CDR2 SFDVKD. CDR3 length: 15 residues. Trimming removed 4 bases from V and 8 bases from J; junction bases left unmatched: 10.

The chain employs TRBV24-1 and TRBJ2-7, with 12 bases matching TRBD2. The length of the CDR3 is 16 residues. In germline, CDR1 is KGHDR, CDR2 SFDVKD. Trimming took 4 bases from V and 5 from J; bases not matched to a gene: 8. The CDR3 protein is CATSDARLAGEDEQYF. The CDR3 nucleotides are TGTGCCACCAGTGACGCTCGACTAGCGGGGGAGGACGAGCAGTACTTC.

V is TRBV5-1 and J is TRBJ1-1, with D tentatively TRBD1 (5 bases). V was shortened by 3 bases and J by 10 bases, with 19 bases between the two germline ends. The CDR3 extends over 14 amino acids. Germline V gene sequence: CDR1 SGHRS, CDR2 YFSETQ. The CDR3 region is CASSSGQGAVGAFF. In DNA form, the CDR3 reads TGCGCCAGCAGCTCGGGGCAGGGAGCCGTGGGAGCTTTCTTT.

The chain combines TRBV27 with TRBJ2-4, with D possibly matching TRBD2 (7 bases). CDR1 and CDR2 (germline): MNHEY, SMNVEV (reference sequence). The CDR3 length is 15 residues. Trimming cost V 7 bases and J 12 bases, with 25 bases left between them. CDR3 sequence: CASTRTGGLMQNQYF. Written as DNA, the CDR3 is TGTGCCAGCACCAGGACGGGGGGCCTCATGCAGAATCAGTACTTC.

This rearrangement joins TRBV15 to TRBJ1-2; TRBD1 might be the D (5 bases). Germline CDR1 is LNHNV and CDR2 is YYDKDF (reference sequence). The V gene lost 0 bases and the J gene lost 10 bases, with 12 bases spanning the gap. This CDR3 region has 13 residues. CDR3 sequence reads: CATSRDAGGAYTF. The CDR3 nucleotides read TGTGCCACCAGCAGAGATGCCGGCGGGGCCTACACCTTC.